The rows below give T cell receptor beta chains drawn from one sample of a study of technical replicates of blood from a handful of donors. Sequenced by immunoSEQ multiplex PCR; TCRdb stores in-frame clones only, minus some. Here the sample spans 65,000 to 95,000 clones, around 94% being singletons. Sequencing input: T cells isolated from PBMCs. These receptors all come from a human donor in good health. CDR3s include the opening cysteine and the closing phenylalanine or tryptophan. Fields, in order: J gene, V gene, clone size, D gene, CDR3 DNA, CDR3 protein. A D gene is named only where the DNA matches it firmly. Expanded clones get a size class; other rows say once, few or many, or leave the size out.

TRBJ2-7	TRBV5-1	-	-	TGCGCCAGCAGCCCAGACAGCTACGAGCAGTACTTC	CASSPDSYEQYF
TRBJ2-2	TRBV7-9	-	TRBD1	TGTGCCAGCAGCTCGACAGGGGAAACCGGGGAGCTGTTTTTT	CASSSTGETGELFF
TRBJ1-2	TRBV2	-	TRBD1	TGTGCCAGCAGTCCAGAACGCCCCGGGACAGGGGCCGGCTACACCTTC	CASSPERPGTGAGYTF
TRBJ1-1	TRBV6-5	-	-	TGTGCCAGCAGTTTACGAGTGGGTAGCAGCACTGAAGCTTTCTTT	CASSLRVGSSTEAFF
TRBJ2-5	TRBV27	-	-	TGTGCCAGCAGCATCACAGGGGAGACCCAGTACTTC	CASSITGETQYF
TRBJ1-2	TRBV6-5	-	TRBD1	TGTGCCAGCAGCCCCCGGGACAGGGTGAACTATGGCTACACCTTC	CASSPRDRVNYGYTF
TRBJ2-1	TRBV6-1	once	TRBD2	TGTGCCAGCAGCTTCTTCCGGGACTACCCCAATGAGCAGTTCTTC	CASSFFRDYPNEQFF
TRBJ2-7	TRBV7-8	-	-	TGTGCCAGCAGCTTAAACTTGGCCGGACTGAGCTCCTACGAGCAGTACTTC	CASSLNLAGLSSYEQYF
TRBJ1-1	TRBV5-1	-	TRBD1	TGCGCCAGCAGCCGGACCCGACAGGGGGCCGACACTGAAGCTTTCTTT	CASSRTRQGADTEAFF
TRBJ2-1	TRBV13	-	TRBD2	TGTGCCAGCCAACCCACGCGGGTGGGAGGGCCTCTTGAGCAGTTCTTC	CASQPTRVGGPLEQFF
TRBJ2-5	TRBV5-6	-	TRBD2	TGTGCCAGCAGCCCCGGACTAGCGGGAGGAGAGACCCAGTACTTC	CASSPGLAGGETQYF
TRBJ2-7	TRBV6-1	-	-	TGTGGAACAGGGCTCACCTACGAGCAGTACTTC	CGTGLTYEQYF
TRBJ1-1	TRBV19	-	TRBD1	TGTGCCAGTAGCTCTAGGGACAGGGGGGACGTGGGAGCTGAAGCTTTCTTT	CASSSRDRGDVGAEAFF
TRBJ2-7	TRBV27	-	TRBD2	TGTGCCACCGCCCTGACTAGCGTTCAGGCCGAGCAGTACTTC	CATALTSVQAEQYF
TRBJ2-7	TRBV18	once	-	TGTGCCAGCTCTTCAGGCGGAGGCCCCCAGGACGAGCAGTACTTC	CASSSGGGPQDEQYF
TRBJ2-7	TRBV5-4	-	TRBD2	TGTGCCAGCAGCTGGGGGACTACCTACGAGCAGTACTTC	CASSWGTTYEQYF